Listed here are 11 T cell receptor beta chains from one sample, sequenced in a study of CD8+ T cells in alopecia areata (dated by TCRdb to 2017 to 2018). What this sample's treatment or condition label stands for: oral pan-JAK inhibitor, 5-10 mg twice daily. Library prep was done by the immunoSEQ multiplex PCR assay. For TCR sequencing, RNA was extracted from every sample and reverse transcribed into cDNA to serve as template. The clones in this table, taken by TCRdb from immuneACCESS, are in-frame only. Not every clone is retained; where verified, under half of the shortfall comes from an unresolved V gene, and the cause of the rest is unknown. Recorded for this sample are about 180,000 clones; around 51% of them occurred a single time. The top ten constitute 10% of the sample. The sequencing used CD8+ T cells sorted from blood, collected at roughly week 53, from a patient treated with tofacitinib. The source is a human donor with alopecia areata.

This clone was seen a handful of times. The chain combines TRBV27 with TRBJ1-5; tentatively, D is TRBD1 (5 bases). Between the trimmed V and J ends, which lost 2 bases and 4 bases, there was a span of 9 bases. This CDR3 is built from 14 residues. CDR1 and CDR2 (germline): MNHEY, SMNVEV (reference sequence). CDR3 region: CASSLTGPNQPQHF. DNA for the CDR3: TGTGCCAGCAGTTTAACAGGCCCGAATCAGCCCCAGCATTTT.

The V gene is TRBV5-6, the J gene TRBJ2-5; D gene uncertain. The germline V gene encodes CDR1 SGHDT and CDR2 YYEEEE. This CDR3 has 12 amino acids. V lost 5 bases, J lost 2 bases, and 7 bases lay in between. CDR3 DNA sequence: TGTGCCAGCAGTACAGCTCAAGAGACCCAGTACTTC. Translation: CASSTAQETQYF.

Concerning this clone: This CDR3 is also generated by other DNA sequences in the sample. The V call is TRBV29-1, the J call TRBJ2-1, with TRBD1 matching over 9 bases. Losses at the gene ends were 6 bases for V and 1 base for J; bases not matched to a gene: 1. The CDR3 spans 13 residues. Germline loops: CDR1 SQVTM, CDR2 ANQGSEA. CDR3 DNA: TGCAGCGTGGGACAGGGATCCTACAATGAGCAGTTCTTC. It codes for CSVGQGSYNEQFF.

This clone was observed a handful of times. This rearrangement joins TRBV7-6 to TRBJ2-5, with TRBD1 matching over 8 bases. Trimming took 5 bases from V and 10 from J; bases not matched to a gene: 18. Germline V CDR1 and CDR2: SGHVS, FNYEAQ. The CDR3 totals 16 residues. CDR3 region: CASSNILRGRGERQYF. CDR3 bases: TGTGCCAGCAGCAACATACTCAGGGGGCGCGGGGAGCGCCAGTACTTC. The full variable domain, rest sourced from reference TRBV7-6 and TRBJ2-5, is GAGVSQSPRYKVTKRGQDVALRCDPISGHVSLYWYRQALGQGPEFLTYFNYEAQQDKSGLPNDRFSAERPEGSISTLTIQRTEQRDSAMYRCASSNILRGRGERQYFGPGTRLLVL.

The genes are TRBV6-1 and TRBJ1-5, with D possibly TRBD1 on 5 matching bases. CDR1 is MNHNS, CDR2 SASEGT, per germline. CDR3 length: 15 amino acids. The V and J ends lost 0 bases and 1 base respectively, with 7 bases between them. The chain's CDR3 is CASSEASGSNQPQHF. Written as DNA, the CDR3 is TGTGCCAGCAGTGAAGCATCAGGGAGCAATCAGCCCCAGCATTTT.

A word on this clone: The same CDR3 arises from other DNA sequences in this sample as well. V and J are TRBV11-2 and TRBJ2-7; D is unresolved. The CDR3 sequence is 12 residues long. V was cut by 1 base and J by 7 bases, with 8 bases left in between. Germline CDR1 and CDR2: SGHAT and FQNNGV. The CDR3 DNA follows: TGTGCCAGCAGCTTAGTGGTCAGTGAGCAGTACTTC. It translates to CASSLVVSEQYF.

Here the CDR3 DNA reads TGTGCCAGCAATCCTCGGGGGGGCGACACCGGGGAGCTGTTTTTT. Its translation is CASNPRGGDTGELFF. This chain links TRBV11-2 with TRBJ2-2; 8 nucleotides match TRBD2. The CDR3 is 15 residues long. The germline V gene has CDR1 SGHAT and CDR2 FQNNGV. Trimming took 7 bases from V and 3 from J; bases not matched to a gene: 7.

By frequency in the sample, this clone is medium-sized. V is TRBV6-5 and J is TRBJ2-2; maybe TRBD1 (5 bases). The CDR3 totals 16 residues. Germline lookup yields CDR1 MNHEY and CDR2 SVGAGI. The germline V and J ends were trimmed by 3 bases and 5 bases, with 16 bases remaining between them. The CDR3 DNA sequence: TGTGCCAGCAGTTATCGCCGGCAGGGAAGTACCGGGGAGCTGTTTTTT. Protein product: CASSYRRQGSTGELFF.

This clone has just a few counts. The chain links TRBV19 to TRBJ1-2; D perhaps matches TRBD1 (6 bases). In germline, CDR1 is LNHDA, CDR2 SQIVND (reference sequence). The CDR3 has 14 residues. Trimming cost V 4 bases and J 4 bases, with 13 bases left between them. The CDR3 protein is CASSTALDSYGYTF. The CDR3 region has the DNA TGTGCCAGTAGTACCGCGCTGGACAGCTATGGCTACACCTTC. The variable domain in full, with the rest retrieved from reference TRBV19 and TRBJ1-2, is DGGITQSPKYLFRKEGQNVTLSCEQNLNHDAMYWYRQDPGQGLRLIYYSQIVNDFQKGDIAEGYSVSREKKESFPLTVTSAQKNPTAFYLCASSTALDSYGYTFGSGTRLTVV.

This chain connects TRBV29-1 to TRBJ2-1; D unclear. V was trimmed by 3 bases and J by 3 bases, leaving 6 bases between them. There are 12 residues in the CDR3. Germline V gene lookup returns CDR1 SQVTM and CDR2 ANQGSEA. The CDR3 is CSVEADYNEQFF. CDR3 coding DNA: TGCAGCGTTGAGGCAGACTACAATGAGCAGTTCTTC.

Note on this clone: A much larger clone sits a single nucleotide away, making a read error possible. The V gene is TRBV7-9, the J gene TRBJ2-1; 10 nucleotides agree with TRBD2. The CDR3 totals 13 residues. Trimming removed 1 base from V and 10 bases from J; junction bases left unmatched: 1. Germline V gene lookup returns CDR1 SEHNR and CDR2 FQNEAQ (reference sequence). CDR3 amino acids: CASSLELAGEQFF. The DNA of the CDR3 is TGTGCCAGCAGCTTAGAACTAGCGGGGGAGCAGTTCTTC.